This T cell receptor beta chain was profiled in a study of blood T cell repertoires in COVID-19. At the level of the study: The United States, Italy and Spain were the sources of the acute and convalescent COVID-19 samples. PBMCs, B-cell-depleted T cells, or T cells were the source of the cDNA or gDNA that made up the material.

The V end was cut by 2 bases, the J end by 2 bases, with 10 bases between. This CDR3 is built from 14 residues. In germline, CDR1 is MNHEY, CDR2 SVGAGI. Methods used by the authors: Researchers report that nucleated cell counts were estimated from reference gene primer amplification. Sequencing was performed with immunoSEQ multiplex PCR; in TCRdb, only in-frame clones are kept and a portion is missing. V and J calls and clone size follow that table, whereas D and trimming were derived from the DNA. The sample shows approximately 230,000 clones, 65% to 85% of them seen only once. The TCR sequence derives from a man at least 80 years old with acute or convalescent COVID-19. The J gene is TRBJ2-7, the V gene TRBV6-5; D might be TRBD1 (5 bases). The material sequenced was peripheral blood. CDR3 DNA: TGTGCCAGCAGTTACGTTACAGGAGCCTACGAGCAGTACTTC. This codes for CASSYVTGAYEQYF.